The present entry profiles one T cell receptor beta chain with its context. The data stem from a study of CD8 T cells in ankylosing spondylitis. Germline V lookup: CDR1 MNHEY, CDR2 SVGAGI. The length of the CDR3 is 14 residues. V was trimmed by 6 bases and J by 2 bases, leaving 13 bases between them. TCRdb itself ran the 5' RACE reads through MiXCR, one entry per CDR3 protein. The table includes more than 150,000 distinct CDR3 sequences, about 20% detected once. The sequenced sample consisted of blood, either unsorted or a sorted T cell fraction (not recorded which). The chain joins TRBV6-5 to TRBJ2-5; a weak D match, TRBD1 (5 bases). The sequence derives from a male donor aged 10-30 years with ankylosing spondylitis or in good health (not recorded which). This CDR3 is CASRGWAGQETQYF. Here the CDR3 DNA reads TGTGCCAGCAGGGGGTGGGCAGGGCAAGAGACCCAGTACTTC.